This entry features one TCR beta chain sequence. Its antigen is not known. This sample is part of a study of OX40 agonist ivuxolimab in advanced cancers. Findings of the study overall: It was also the case that some nonresponders had low normalized T-cell clonal expansion.

Germline values: CDR1 MGHRA, CDR2 YSYEKL. V lost 1 base to trimming and J lost 0 bases, with 8 bases between them. The CDR3 is made up of 15 amino acids. The table came from immunoSEQ multiplex PCR; TCRdb's copy has only in-frame clones and leaves some out. The repertoire holds about 49,000 clones, with 81% as singletons. The investigators sampled blood at baseline, at cycle 4 day 1, and at cycle 7 day 1. The material sequenced was CD4+ or CD8+ T cells sorted from blood, taken in a trial of the OX40 agonist ivuxolimab. The chain carries TRBV4-1 and TRBJ2-3; no clear D. This clonotype was obtained from an adult with an advanced solid tumor such as melanoma, head and neck, liver or kidney cancer. CDR3 amino acids: CASSQGPDSTDTQYF. CDR3 sequence (DNA): TGCGCCAGCAGCCAAGGTCCGGACAGCACAGATACGCAGTATTTT.